This T cell receptor (beta chain) was found in a study of CD8+ T cells in alopecia areata. Study information: Tofacitinib administration persisted for 6 to 18 months, succeeded by 6 months off drug.

Sample treatment: oral pan-JAK inhibitor, 5-10 mg twice daily. With 5 bases removed from V and 4 bases from J, the gap between germline ends came to 9 bases. The CDR3 totals 11 residues. Germline CDR1 DFQATT, CDR2 SNEGSKA (reference sequence). Extracted from the samples, RNA was reverse transcribed into cDNA to serve as the sequencing template. The method was immunoSEQ multiplex PCR; TCRdb's version includes in-frame clones alone and lacks a portion of them. This sample has approximately 180,000 clones; under 80% occur once, and the top ten carry approximately 1.3%. The source of this sequence is a human donor with alopecia areata. The rearrangement joins TRBV20-1 to TRBJ2-7; D unresolved. The sample was CD4+ T cells sorted from blood, taken at week 49, from a patient treated with tofacitinib. CDR3 bases: TGCAGTGCTTGTGACCCATACGAGCAGTACTTC. As protein: CSACDPYEQYF.